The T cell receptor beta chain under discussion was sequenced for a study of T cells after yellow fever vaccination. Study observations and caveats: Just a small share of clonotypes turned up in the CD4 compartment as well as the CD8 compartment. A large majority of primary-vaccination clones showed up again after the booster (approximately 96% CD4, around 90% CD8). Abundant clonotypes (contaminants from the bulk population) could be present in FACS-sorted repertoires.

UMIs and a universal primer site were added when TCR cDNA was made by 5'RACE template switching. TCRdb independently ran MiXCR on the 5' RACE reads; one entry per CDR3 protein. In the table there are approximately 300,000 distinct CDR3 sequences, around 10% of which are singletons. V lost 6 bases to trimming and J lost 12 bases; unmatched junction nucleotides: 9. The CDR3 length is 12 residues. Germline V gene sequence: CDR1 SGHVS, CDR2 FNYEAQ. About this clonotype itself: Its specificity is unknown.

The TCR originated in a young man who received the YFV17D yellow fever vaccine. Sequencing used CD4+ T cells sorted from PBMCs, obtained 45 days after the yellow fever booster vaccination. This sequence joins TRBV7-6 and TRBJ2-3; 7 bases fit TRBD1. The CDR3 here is CASSSPTGPQYF. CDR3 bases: TGTGCCAGCAGTTCCCCGACAGGGCCCCAGTATTTT. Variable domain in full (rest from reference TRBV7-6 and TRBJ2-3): GAGVSQSPRYKVTKRGQDVALRCDPISGHVSLYWYRQALGQGPEFLTYFNYEAQQDKSGLPNDRFSAERPEGSISTLTIQRTEQRDSAMYRCASSSPTGPQYFGPGTRLTVL.